These 13 T cell receptor beta chains were sequenced from one sample in a study of tumor and adjacent non-tumor tissue in lung cancer. This sample's RNA came from whole unsorted tissue. This non-tumor lung sample came from over 3 cm beyond the tumor edge. The library came from three nested PCR rounds adapted from ARM-PCR protocols. One entry per CDR3 protein results from TCRdb running MiXCR on the multiplex PCR reads. Of around 82,000 distinct CDR3 sequences in the sample, approximately 81% are singletons; the top ten hold about half. The sample consisted of distant non-tumor lung tissue. Receptors were obtained from a man aged 55 to 70 with non-small cell lung cancer.

With respect to this clonotype: A junction end diverges from the germline sequence, so it may reflect a read error. V usage is TRBV29-1 and J usage is TRBJ2-5, with D uncertain. This CDR3 is built from 12 residues. Germline V gives CDR1 SQVTM, CDR2 ANQGSEA. In DNA, the CDR3 is TGCAGCGCCGCCGCCTTTGTTGAGACCCTGTACTTC. Protein product: CSAAAFVETLYF.

V gene TRBV7-2 combines with J gene TRBJ2-1; 9 bases line up with TRBD2. Germline CDR1 SGHTA, CDR2 FQGNSA. The V segment lost 1 base and the J segment 5 bases; nucleotides outside the gene matches: 3. This CDR3 spans 15 amino acids. The CDR3 region is CASSLGGRADNEQFF. In DNA form, the CDR3 reads TGTGCCAGCAGCTTAGGCGGGAGGGCGGACAATGAGCAGTTCTTC.

A note on this clonotype: One end of the junction varies from germline; a read error may be responsible. The chain employs TRBV11-2 and TRBJ2-6, with D uncertain. CDR1 and CDR2 (germline): SGHAT, FQNNGV. CDR3 size: 19 residues. The CDR3 coding sequence is TGTACCAGCAGCTTAGTTCCAAATGGCAGACCCTCTGGGGCCAACGTCCTGACTTTC. Amino acid sequence: CTSSLVPNGRPSGANVLTF. The complete variable domain, with remaining parts taken from reference TRBV11-2 and TRBJ2-6, reads EAGVAQSPRYKIIEKRQSVAFWCNPISGHATLYWYQQILGQGPKLLIQFQNNGVVDDSQLPKDRFSAERLKGVDSTLKIQPAKLEDSAVYLCTSSLVPNGRPSGANVLTFGAGSRLTVL.

Comments on this clonotype: One end of the junction fails to match germline, which may point to a read error. The chain employs TRBV11-1 and TRBJ2-7, with D possibly being TRBD2 (5 bases). Germline-derived CDR1 and CDR2 are SGHAT and FQDESV (reference sequence). This CDR3 has 16 residues. CDR3 region: CASSLAIRDYSYEQYF. In nucleotides, the CDR3 is TGTGCTAGCAGCTTAGCGATTCGTGACTACTCCTACGAGCAGTACTTC.

The chain carries TRBV5-1 and TRBJ1-1; no clear D gene. V shed 4 bases and J shed 1 base, with 8 bases lying between them. Germline V CDR1 and CDR2: SGHRS, YFSETQ. There are 13 residues in the CDR3. In nucleotides, the CDR3 is TGCGCCAGCAGCCTGCGATGGAACACTGAAGCTTTCTTT. Translated: CASSLRWNTEAFF.

Details on this clonotype: An end of the junction does not agree with germline; a read error may underlie this. The chain joins TRBV4-1 to TRBJ1-2; TRBD1 might be the D (5 bases). The length of the CDR3 is 15 residues. Germline V gene lookup returns CDR1 MGHRA and CDR2 YSYEKL. The CDR3 here is CASMQGRGPNYGYTF. CDR3 sequence (DNA): TGCGCCAGCATGCAAGGCCGGGGACCTAACTATGGCTACACTTTC.

V is TRBV29-1 and J is TRBJ2-1; TRBD2 is a possible D gene (6 bases). Trimming removed 3 bases at V and 12 bases at J, with 21 bases between. Germline CDR1 SQVTM, CDR2 ANQGSEA. The CDR3 has 14 residues. The CDR3 loop is CSVELLAGVNRQFF. In nucleotides, the CDR3 is TGCAGCGTTGAGCTACTAGCCGGCGTGAATAGGCAGTTCTTC.

This clonotype was counted at least ten times. The chain uses TRBV6-6 and TRBJ1-1, with no clear D. Germline values: CDR1 MNHNY, CDR2 SVGAGI (reference sequence). Trimming left V 2 bases short and J 8 bases short, with 12 bases between. The CDR3 loop spans 13 amino acids. This CDR3 is CASSYVLETEAFF. The CDR3 DNA reads as TGTGCCAGCAGTTACGTCCTAGAGACCGAAGCTTTCTTT.

This clonotype was recorded once. The gene calls are TRBV20-1 and TRBJ1-1, with D maybe TRBD1 (5 bases). CDR1 and CDR2 (germline): DFQATT, SNEGSKA (reference sequence). V was shortened by 8 bases and J by 0 bases, with 16 bases between the two germline ends. This CDR3 has 14 amino acids. Written as DNA, the CDR3 is TGCAGTACTGCCCTAGGGGTGTTGAACACTGAAGCTTTCTTT. This codes for CSTALGVLNTEAFF.

This clonotype was counted many times. The genes are TRBV28 and TRBJ1-2, with 7 positions matching TRBD1. V lost 6 bases to trimming and J lost 14 bases; unmatched junction nucleotides: 15. The CDR3 runs to 13 residues. CDR1 MDHEN and CDR2 SYDVKM come from the germline V gene. The CDR3 region is CASSRTQDRAETF. Written as DNA, the CDR3 is TGTGCCAGCAGCCGAACCCAAGACAGGGCGGAAACCTTC.

The genes are TRBV11-2 and TRBJ2-6; D is undetermined. The length of the CDR3 is 14 residues. Trimming stripped 7 bases from V and 0 bases from J, with 7 bases between. Germline loops: CDR1 SGHAT, CDR2 FQNNGV. The chain's CDR3 is CASIPSSGANVLTF. As DNA, the CDR3 is TGTGCCAGCATTCCCAGCTCTGGGGCCAACGTCCTGACTTTC.

This clonotype was picked up many times. V gene TRBV4-3 combines with J gene TRBJ2-7, with 8 bases aligning to TRBD1. This CDR3 has 15 residues. The germline V gene has CDR1 LGHNA and CDR2 YSLEER. Losses at the gene ends were 0 bases for V and 0 bases for J; bases not matched to a gene: 1. CDR3 nucleotides: TGCGCCAGCAGCCAAGATGACAGGGGCTCCTACGAGCAGTACTTC. As protein: CASSQDDRGSYEQYF.

At least ten counts were recorded for this clonotype. V and J are TRBV7-9 and TRBJ2-3; D is perhaps TRBD2 (5 bases). The germline gives CDR1 SEHNR, CDR2 FQNEAQ (reference sequence). The V and J ends lost 11 bases and 0 bases respectively, with 15 bases between them. The CDR3 covers 14 residues. CDR3 sequence: CAENGILSTDTQYF. DNA for the CDR3: TGTGCCGAGAACGGGATCCTCAGCACAGATACGCAGTATTTT.